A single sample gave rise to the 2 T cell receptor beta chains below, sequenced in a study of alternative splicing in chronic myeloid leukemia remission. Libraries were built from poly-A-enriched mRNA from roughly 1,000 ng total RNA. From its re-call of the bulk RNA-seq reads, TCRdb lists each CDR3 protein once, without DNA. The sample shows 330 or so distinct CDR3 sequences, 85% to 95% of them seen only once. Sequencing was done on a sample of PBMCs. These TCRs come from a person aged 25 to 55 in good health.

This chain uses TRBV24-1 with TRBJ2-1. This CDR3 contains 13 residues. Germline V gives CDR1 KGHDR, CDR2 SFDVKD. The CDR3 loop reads CATSDVIADQQFF.

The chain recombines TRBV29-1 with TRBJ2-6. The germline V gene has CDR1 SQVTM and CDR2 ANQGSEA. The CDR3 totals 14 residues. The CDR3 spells CSVEDLSGANVLTF.